This T cell receptor (beta chain) was profiled in a study of CD8 T cells in ankylosing spondylitis. The TCR beta libraries were generated through quantitative 5'-RACE incorporating molecular barcodes. TCRdb re-called the 5' RACE reads through MiXCR, storing one row per CDR3 protein. The data contain a few hundred thousand distinct CDR3 sequences, approximately 20% of them singletons. General observations from the study: Seemingly distinctive of ankylosing spondylitis blood was a TCR beta motif formed by eight highly homologous variants. Prior work had noted some motif variants in reactive arthritis blood and synovial fluid. In ankylosing spondylitis patients, matched synovial fluid reportedly showed significant enrichment of disease-linked clones. Clones linked to the disease showed a CD8+ phenotype. They occurred at relatively low frequencies in peripheral blood.

A remark on this clonotype: Its antigen remains unidentified.

The ends were cut back, 2 bases at V and 0 bases at J, with 7 bases in the middle. The CDR3 covers 15 residues. The sequencing input was blood, either unsorted or a sorted T cell fraction (not recorded which). The chain couples TRBV12-3 or TRBV12-4 to TRBJ2-2; D may correspond to TRBD1 or TRBD2 (5 bases each). The source of this sequence is a male donor with ankylosing spondylitis. Written as DNA, the CDR3 is TGTGCCAGCAGTTTATTGGGGGCGAACACCGGGGAGCTGTTTTTT. Its protein product is CASSLLGANTGELFF.